This entry features one T cell receptor beta chain sequence. This clonotype came up once. Its antigen is currently not known. One end of the junction varies from germline; a read error may be responsible. This record comes from a study of T cells in Graves' hyperthyroidism and ophthalmopathy (dated by TCRdb to 2018 to 2020). Study-wide context: Peripheral blood was collected at initial diagnosis, before any treatment. To identify distinguishing TCR V-J signatures, a discovery cohort of roughly 100 patients was used, comprising some 45 with Graves' ophthalmopathy and around 60 with stable Graves' hyperthyroidism. Whether ophthalmopathy could be predicted prospectively was tested in an independent validation cohort made up of some 20 hyperthyroidism patients plus 17 patients who later progressed to ophthalmopathy. The approximately 95 discovery patients were divided at random into training and test sets in a 7:3 ratio. In addition, the study compared T-cell repertoires in thyroid tissue and in blood from roughly six Graves' hyperthyroidism patients. Following sampling, methimazole starting at 30 mg daily was given to hyperthyroidism patients, and high-dose intravenous methylprednisolone was given to ophthalmopathy patients. According to the paper, TCR Vbeta CDR3 sequencing was carried out on 135 peripheral blood samples, which came from fewer than 50 ophthalmopathy, roughly 75 hyperthyroidism and roughly 17 progressor patients.

In the ophthalmopathy patients, disease was moderately to severely active, with a Clinical Activity Score of 3 or more, a NOSPECS grade of 4 or more, and a duration of less than 3 months. Patients with uncontrolled infections, other autoimmune diseases, pregnancy or lactation were excluded. Diagnoses were established on the basis of clinical symptoms, serum thyroxine and TRAb, thyroid ultrasound, and orbital computed tomography. PBMCs were separated from under 11 ml of fresh peripheral blood using Ficoll-Paque density gradient centrifugation. Total RNA was extracted with Trizol reagent, and quality was checked on an Agilent 2100 Bioanalyzer. The TCR beta CDR3 regions were amplified from RNA transcripts. A first-round RT-PCR of the TCR CDR3 used the HTBI primer set with the Qiagen OneStep RT-PCR kit. Libraries were constructed in a second round of multiplex PCR, after which size selection and purification were performed. Sequencing of the libraries was done on an Illumina HiSeq2000 using paired-end 100 bp reads. The original methods were these. SOAPnuke was used to process the raw data, with reads discarded if the reads contained adapters or uncalled bases, had a mean Phred below 15, or lacked an exact constant-primer or identifier match. COPE v1.2.5 was used to merge the high-quality paired reads, and each unique nucleotide sequence was defined as a clonotype. MiTCR v1.1 was used to align clonotypes to the IMGT TRBV, TRBD and TRBJ reference segments. Analysis was restricted to V-J combinations with a frequency above 0.0001, which covered roughly 99% of repertoires. A TCS score was defined as the ratio between F50 (clonal expansion) and ExV (chaos), using BLOSUM62-based TCRdist between CDR3 peptides within each V-J. Welch's t-statistics and random forest reduced fewer than 600 V-J features to roughly 13, which were used in a naive Bayes classifier (R e1071). Using fastp trimming at Q25 and MiXCR clonotype assembly, TCRdb reanalyzed the public sequencing data and kept in-frame beta chains. All rows with the same CDR3 protein become a single entry with the most common DNA and genes. The V and J calls follow TCRdb's processing rather than the paper's. In this sample the table shows over 250,000 distinct CDR3 sequences, 17% of which occur a single time. The ten most abundant clones make up approximately 57% of the sample.

CDR1 and CDR2 were assigned from the germline V gene as SGHRS and YFSETQ. The CDR3 contains 14 residues, cysteine and phenylalanine counted. Just the 42-base CDR3 DNA is kept, in frame starting at base 1. Results the study describes overall, beyond this receptor: In validation, progression to ophthalmopathy was predicted by the model with 70% to 71% sensitivity and 72.22% specificity, a median of about 6.4 months before onset. No statistical method was used to fix the sample size in advance, and group allocation was not hidden from the investigators. Most expanded thyroid clonotypes (frequency above 0.001) were also detected in blood, a finding suggesting that blood repertoires may reflect thyroid immune responses. Ophthalmopathy was separated from stable hyperthyroidism by a 13 V-J signature model, with over 85% sensitivity and about 81% specificity obtained in cross-validation and 80%/75% obtained in testing.

The sequence is built from TRBV5-1 and TRBJ2-7; the D gene is perhaps TRBD1, on 6 matching bases. The TCR comes from a woman aged 60-75 years with Graves' ophthalmopathy. The sequencing sample was made of blood. The DNA reads TGTGCCAGCAGCTCCCGACAGGACTCCTACGAGCAGTACTTC. This codes for CASSSRQDSYEQYF.